The 16 T cell receptor beta chains presented below share a single source sample, sequenced in a study of T cells in placental villitis. The libraries were made with immunoSEQ v4. Data came from immunoSEQ multiplex PCR; TCRdb stores just in-frame clones and leaves some out. Of 800 or so clones listed, approximately 89% are singletons. Input material: placental tissue containing maternal and fetal cells. The receptors originated from a human donor in good health; the placental T cells may come from both mother and fetus.

This sequence joins TRBV14 and TRBJ1-3, with D unclear. Per germline, CDR1 SGHDN and CDR2 FVKESK. V shed 4 bases and J shed 0 bases, with 10 bases lying between them. The CDR3 runs 15 residues. Here the CDR3 DNA reads TGTGCCAGCAGCCCCCATCTAACCTCTGGAAACACCATATATTTT. Translating gives CASSPHLTSGNTIYF.

The table lists this clone with a count of one. The chain uses TRBV4-1 and TRBJ1-6; D not certain. The V end was cut by 0 bases, the J end by 0 bases, with 3 bases between. Germline CDR1 MGHRA, CDR2 YSYEKL. This CDR3 has 15 amino acids. The CDR3 DNA is TGCGCCAGCAGCCAAGACAGCTCCTATAATTCACCCCTCCACTTT. This codes for CASSQDSSYNSPLHF.

The chain carries TRBV10-3 and TRBJ1-1; D uncertain. Germline V CDR1 and CDR2: ENHRY, SYGVKD. The V end lost 5 bases, the J end lost 0 bases, and 7 bases lay between the germline ends. This CDR3 has 13 residues. The CDR3 loop is CAISRDLNTEAFF. The CDR3 nucleotides read TGTGCCATCAGTCGGGATTTGAACACTGAAGCTTTCTTT.

The chain combines TRBV19 with TRBJ1-2; 9 positions agree with TRBD1. J was trimmed by 5 bases and V by 3 bases; bases with no gene match: 7. CDR3 length: 15 residues. The germline V gene has CDR1 LNHDA and CDR2 SQIVND (reference sequence). The CDR3, as DNA: TGTGCCAGTAGTATTTCACAGGGGGCAGAATATGGCTACACCTTC. The encoded protein is CASSISQGAEYGYTF. The full variable domain, in which reference TRBV19 and TRBJ1-2 provide the parts outside the CDR3, is DGGITQSPKYLFRKEGQNVTLSCEQNLNHDAMYWYRQDPGQGLRLIYYSQIVNDFQKGDIAEGYSVSREKKESFPLTVTSAQKNPTAFYLCASSISQGAEYGYTFGSGTRLTVV.

The rearrangement uses TRBV10-3 and TRBJ1-1; 9 nucleotides align to TRBD1. Trimming at V came to 0 bases and at J to 1 base, leaving 0 bases not matched to a gene. Germline CDR1 ENHRY, CDR2 SYGVKD. The CDR3 is made up of 15 amino acids. The CDR3 DNA sequence: TGTGCCATCAGTGAGTCGGACAGGGGGAACACTGAAGCTTTCTTT. Amino acid sequence: CAISESDRGNTEAFF.

The chain links TRBV6-2 or TRBV6-3 to TRBJ2-3; D ambiguous. The germline V gene has CDR1 MNHEY and CDR2 SVGEGT. The CDR3 has 12 amino acids. The V end lost 6 bases, the J end lost 8 bases, and 12 bases lay between the germline ends. CDR3 in amino acids: CASSPSAATQYF. As DNA, the CDR3 is TGTGCCAGCAGCCCCAGCGCAGCTACGCAGTATTTT.

The chain has TRBV5-6 and TRBJ2-2; 7 bases match TRBD2. The CDR3 contains 16 residues. V was pared by 6 bases and J by 4 bases, with 12 bases of the junction left unmatched. Germline V CDR1 and CDR2: SGHDT, YYEEEE. The CDR3 DNA is TGTGCCAGCATTGAGTGGTCAGCGGGACGCACCGGGGAGCTGTTTTTT. Its translation: CASIEWSAGRTGELFF.

The J gene is TRBJ1-1, the V gene TRBV7-9; weak D call: TRBD1 (5 bases). V shed 2 bases and J shed 2 bases, with 12 bases lying between them. This CDR3 comprises 15 residues. Germline CDR1 reads SEHNR; CDR2 reads FQNEAQ (reference sequence). CDR3 in amino acids: CASSLLGRVNTEAFF. The DNA of the CDR3 is TGTGCCAGCAGCTTATTAGGCAGGGTAAACACTGAAGCTTTCTTT.

The chain has TRBV6-5 and TRBJ1-5; D is unclear. This CDR3 region has 15 residues. Trimming shortened V by 8 bases and J by 2 bases, and 16 bases separated the two germline ends. Looked up from germline, CDR1 is MNHEY and CDR2 is SVGAGI. The CDR3 bases are TGTGCCAGCGCCAAGTACCCCCAGGGCAATCAGCCCCAGCATTTT. Translation gives CASAKYPQGNQPQHF.

This chain links TRBV2 with TRBJ2-2; the D gene is possibly TRBD2 (7 bases). The CDR3 totals 15 residues. The germline V and J ends were trimmed by 3 bases and 4 bases, with 12 bases remaining between them. CDR1 and CDR2 (germline): SNHLY, FYNNEI. The CDR3 loop is CASSERGLGTGELFF. In nucleotides, the CDR3 is TGTGCCAGCAGTGAGCGGGGGCTAGGCACCGGGGAGCTGTTTTTT.

The chain is built from TRBV3-1 (or the pseudogene TRBV3-2) and TRBJ2-7; weak D call: TRBD2 (8 bases). This CDR3 is 14 amino acids long. The V gene lost 4 bases and the J gene lost 2 bases, with 12 bases spanning the gap. Germline CDR1 is LGHDT and CDR2 is YNNKEL (reference sequence). The CDR3 bases are TGTGCCAGCAGCCTTAGCGGGACAGCCTACGAGCAGTACTTC. Its translation is CASSLSGTAYEQYF.

The V and J genes are TRBV5-1 and TRBJ2-1, with TRBD2 identical over 8 bases. Germline CDR1 SGHRS, CDR2 YFSETQ. With V trimmed by 4 bases and J by 9 bases, 3 bases remained unmatched. This CDR3 contains 12 residues. The CDR3 loop is CASSQTSVEQFF. For the CDR3, the DNA is TGCGCCAGCAGCCAGACTAGCGTTGAGCAGTTCTTC.

This clone was counted once. This CDR3 is CASSPGASGYEQYF. In DNA, the CDR3 is TGTGCCAGCAGCCCCGGGGCTAGCGGCTACGAGCAGTACTTC. This chain links TRBV9 with TRBJ2-7, with 7 nucleotides matching TRBD2. V was clipped by 4 bases and J by 3 bases; unmatched bases: 7. Germline V lookup: CDR1 SGDLS, CDR2 YYNGEE. The CDR3 covers 14 residues.

The chain joins TRBV2 to TRBJ2-7, with 9 bases identical to TRBD1. With V trimmed by 0 bases and J by 3 bases, 6 bases remained unmatched. Germline V gives CDR1 SNHLY, CDR2 FYNNEI. The CDR3 totals 16 residues. CDR3 bases: TGTGCCAGCAGTGAAGCGGGACAGGGAGGGAGCTACGAGCAGTACTTC. Translation gives CASSEAGQGGSYEQYF.

The rearrangement uses TRBV7-2 and TRBJ2-4; D ambiguous. Germline V CDR1 and CDR2: SGHTA, FQGNSA. Trimming pared 1 base from V and 3 bases from J, leaving 10 bases between. This CDR3 contains 15 residues. The CDR3 bases are TGTGCCAGCAGCTTAGTAGAGTTGGGCAAAAACATTCAGTACTTC. It specifies CASSLVELGKNIQYF.

This clone was counted once. The V call is TRBV3-1 (or the pseudogene TRBV3-2), the J call TRBJ2-1; D is unclear. CDR3 length: 14 residues. V lost 1 base, J lost 5 bases, and 9 bases lay in between. Looked up from germline, CDR1 is LGHDT and CDR2 is YNNKEL (reference sequence). As DNA, the CDR3 is TGTGCCAGCAGCCAAGCTGTCAAGAACAATGAGCAGTTCTTC. This codes for CASSQAVKNNEQFF.